Each of the 15 T cell receptor beta chains below was sequenced from the same sample in a study of shared clonotypes between healthy human individuals (dated by TCRdb to 2018 to 2020). Libraries were made using the immunoSEQ multiplex PCR assay. Entries here come from immuneACCESS through TCRdb and include only in-frame sequences with V and J called. Some clones fail to appear in such tables; in the studies checked, an unresolved V gene covers under half of the shortfall, and the cause of the remainder is unknown. Recorded for this sample are about a million clones; 75% of them occurred a single time. The top ten clonotypes cover around 1.5% of the sample. Source material: memory CD4+ T cells sorted from blood. Read against the paper, the sample's cell subset or site label means: CD45RA-negative fraction. Receptor source: a man younger than 35 in good health.

With respect to this clone: This likely came from a read error, as a far larger clone is one base away. This rearrangement joins TRBV6-6 to TRBJ1-1, with 9 bases lining up with TRBD1. Germline V gene lookup returns CDR1 MNHNY and CDR2 SVGAGI (reference sequence). The ends lost 6 bases at V and 1 base at J; junction bases unmatched: 3. This CDR3 region has 14 residues. CDR3: CASRDRGGNTEAFF. CDR3 in DNA: TGTGCCAGCAGGGACAGGGGCGGGAACACTGAAGCTTTCTTT.

V gene TRBV28 combines with J gene TRBJ1-1, with 7 bases matching TRBD1. CDR3 length: 14 residues. V trimming: 6 bases; J trimming: 0 bases; junction bases outside the gene matches: 4. From germline, CDR1 is MDHEN and CDR2 SYDVKM. DNA for the CDR3: TGTGCCAGCAGGACGACAGGGATGAACACTGAAGCTTTCTTT. This gives the protein CASRTTGMNTEAFF. Variable domain in full (rest from reference TRBV28 and TRBJ1-1): DVKVTQSSRYLVKRTGEKVFLECVQDMDHENMFWYRQDPGLGLRLIYFSYDVKMKEKGDIPEGYSVSREKKERFSLILESASTNQTSMYLCASRTTGMNTEAFFGQGTRLTVV.

V and J are TRBV2 and TRBJ2-4; D remains ambiguous. CDR3 length: 15 amino acids. Germline CDR1 is SNHLY and CDR2 is FYNNEI. Trimming cost V 8 bases and J 0 bases, with 14 bases left between them. The CDR3, as DNA: TGTGCCAGCCATGGTGATTTCCTAGCCAAAAACATTCAGTACTTC. Protein sequence: CASHGDFLAKNIQYF.

V gene TRBV5-6 combines with J gene TRBJ2-4, with D tentatively TRBD1 (6 bases). The CDR3 loop spans 17 amino acids. Germline V gene data show CDR1 as SGHDT and CDR2 as YYEEEE. Trimming cost V 5 bases and J 2 bases, with 20 bases left between them. The CDR3 protein is CASRREGFGQSKNIQYF. The CDR3 DNA reads TGTGCCAGCAGACGAGAGGGGTTCGGACAGTCCAAAAACATTCAGTACTTC.

This chain's CDR3 is CASSPGVVGHGNTEAFF. Here the CDR3 DNA reads TGTGCCAGCAGCCCAGGGGTGGTGGGGCATGGGAACACTGAAGCTTTCTTT. The chain employs TRBV9 and TRBJ1-1; weak D call: TRBD1 (6 bases). The CDR3 runs 17 residues. Trimming removed 4 bases from V and 1 base from J, with 20 bases in between. Germline V gene sequence: CDR1 SGDLS, CDR2 YYNGEE.

This chain joins TRBV7-2 and TRBJ2-3, with D unclear. CDR1 is SGHTA and CDR2 is FQGNSA in the germline V gene. This CDR3 has 13 residues. V gave up 5 bases and J gave up 3 bases, with 9 bases separating them. CDR3 amino acids: CASSPRRTDTQYF. CDR3 DNA: TGTGCCAGCAGCCCCCGACGGACAGATACGCAGTATTTT.

Of note for this clone: This same CDR3 is encoded by further DNA sequences in the sample. The rearrangement joins TRBV20-1 to TRBJ2-5; D unresolved. In germline, CDR1 is DFQATT, CDR2 SNEGSKA (reference sequence). Trimming took off 3 bases at V and 3 bases at J, with 2 bases between the two ends. This CDR3 has 10 amino acids. CDR3 sequence (DNA): TGCAGTGCTAGTGAAGAGACCCAGTACTTC. It codes for CSASEETQYF.

This clone showed up many times. V usage is TRBV12-5 and J usage is TRBJ1-1, with 7 bases identical to TRBD1. Trimming took 6 bases from V and 4 from J; bases not matched to a gene: 8. CDR3 length: 14 residues. Germline assignment: CDR1 LGHNT and CDR2 FRNRAP. In DNA form, the CDR3 reads TGTGCTAGTGGCTTTAATGGACAGGCCACTGAAGCTTTCTTT. Its protein is CASGFNGQATEAFF.

The chain combines TRBV19 with TRBJ2-2; D not certain. The CDR3 is made up of 16 amino acids. Germline V gene data show CDR1 as LNHDA and CDR2 as SQIVND (reference sequence). Trimming left V 3 bases short and J 5 bases short, with 16 bases between. The CDR3 region has the DNA TGTGCCAGTAGTATTGGTACCGCGAAGACGACCGGGGAGCTGTTTTTT. Encoded protein: CASSIGTAKTTGELFF. Full variable domain (outside the CDR3, taken from reference TRBV19 and TRBJ2-2): DGGITQSPKYLFRKEGQNVTLSCEQNLNHDAMYWYRQDPGQGLRLIYYSQIVNDFQKGDIAEGYSVSREKKESFPLTVTSAQKNPTAFYLCASSIGTAKTTGELFFGEGSRLTVL.

The J gene is TRBJ1-6, the V gene TRBV7-9; D is perhaps TRBD1 (6 bases). The CDR3 has 12 amino acids. Germline lookup yields CDR1 SEHNR and CDR2 FQNEAQ (reference sequence). Between the trimmed V and J ends, which lost 3 bases and 18 bases, there was a span of 15 bases. The CDR3 nucleotides read TGTGCCAGCAGCTTGGGGACAAGCGCATCCCACTTT. It is translated as CASSLGTSASHF. Full variable domain (remainder filled in from reference TRBV7-9 and TRBJ1-6): DTGVSQNPRHKITKRGQNVTFRCDPISEHNRLYWYRQTLGQGPEFLTYFQNEAQLEKSRLLSDRFSAERPKGSFSTLEIQRTEQGDSAMYLCASSLGTSASHFGNGTRLTVT.

This clone was picked up one time. This CDR3 is also generated by other DNA sequences in the sample. This chain connects TRBV29-1 to TRBJ2-7; 9 bases fit TRBD2. Germline V lookup: CDR1 SQVTM, CDR2 ANQGSEA. J gave up 0 bases and V 3 bases, and 0 bases lay outside the gene matches. The CDR3 sequence is 13 residues long. CDR3 DNA sequence: TGCAGCGTTGATAGCGGGGGCTCCTACGAGCAGTACTTC. Translation: CSVDSGGSYEQYF.

J is TRBJ1-2 and V is TRBV6-5; D remains ambiguous. The CDR3 contains 15 residues. Per germline, CDR1 MNHEY and CDR2 SVGAGI. V was pared by 5 bases and J by 8 bases, with 21 bases between. CDR3 sequence reads: CASSPEGHATRGYTF. The CDR3 DNA sequence: TGTGCCAGCAGTCCCGAGGGTCACGCGACAAGAGGCTACACCTTC.

Comment on this clone: Other DNA sequences from this sample encode an identical CDR3 as well. This chain connects TRBV5-4 to TRBJ2-3; D tentatively reads TRBD1 or TRBD2 (6 bases each). Germline-derived CDR1 and CDR2 are SGHNT and YYREEE (reference sequence). The CDR3 is 14 amino acids. V lost 6 bases and J lost 1, with 12 bases in between. The DNA of the CDR3 is TGTGCCAGCACCCCCGGGGGCCGCACAGATACGCAGTATTTT. This translates into CASTPGGRTDTQYF.

This chain's CDR3 is CASSIDQVGVNQPQHF. The CDR3 nucleotides are TGTGCCAGTAGTATAGACCAGGTAGGGGTAAACCAGCCCCAGCATTTT. V usage is TRBV19 and J usage is TRBJ1-5, with D tentatively TRBD1 (5 bases). Germline V gives CDR1 LNHDA, CDR2 SQIVND (reference sequence). Deletions cut 0 bases from V and 7 bases from J, with 16 bases between. This CDR3 has 16 amino acids.

J is TRBJ1-1 and V is TRBV11-2; maybe TRBD1 (6 bases). Germline V gives CDR1 SGHAT, CDR2 FQNNGV. Trimming pared 5 bases from V and 4 bases from J, leaving 14 bases between. There are 14 residues in the CDR3. CDR3 loop: CASSEQGYGTEAFF. The CDR3 nucleotides are TGTGCCAGCAGCGAACAGGGATATGGCACTGAAGCTTTCTTT.